This TCR beta chain was identified in a study of T cell responses to AZD1222 COVID-19 vaccine. The wider study: Second-dose timings of about 4 or about 12 weeks were pooled.

Only in-frame clones appear in the TCRdb table, and some are missing; sequencing was by immunoSEQ multiplex PCR. The sample holds more than 150,000 clones, roughly 92% seen once. V lost 5 bases and J lost 1; bases outside the gene matches: 8. The CDR3 totals 16 residues. Looked up from germline, CDR1 is KGHDR and CDR2 is SFDVKD. Comment on this clone: The antigen is undetermined.

The study, taken as a whole, reports: An increase in Spike-specific TCR breadth and depth was observed after two AZD1222 doses. A mostly white British donor set with more females was recruited, and clonal diversity was possibly underestimated. Dominant CD4 TCR responses targeted spike regions 160-218 and 743-854.

This receptor was taken from an adult in good health. The source material was peripheral blood, sampled on day 0 of AZD1222 vaccination. V usage is TRBV24-1 and J usage is TRBJ1-2; 8 nucleotides agree with TRBD1. In DNA form, the CDR3 reads TGTGCCACCAGTGGGCCGACAGGGGCCTTTAACTATGGCTACACCTTC. Its translation: CATSGPTGAFNYGYTF.